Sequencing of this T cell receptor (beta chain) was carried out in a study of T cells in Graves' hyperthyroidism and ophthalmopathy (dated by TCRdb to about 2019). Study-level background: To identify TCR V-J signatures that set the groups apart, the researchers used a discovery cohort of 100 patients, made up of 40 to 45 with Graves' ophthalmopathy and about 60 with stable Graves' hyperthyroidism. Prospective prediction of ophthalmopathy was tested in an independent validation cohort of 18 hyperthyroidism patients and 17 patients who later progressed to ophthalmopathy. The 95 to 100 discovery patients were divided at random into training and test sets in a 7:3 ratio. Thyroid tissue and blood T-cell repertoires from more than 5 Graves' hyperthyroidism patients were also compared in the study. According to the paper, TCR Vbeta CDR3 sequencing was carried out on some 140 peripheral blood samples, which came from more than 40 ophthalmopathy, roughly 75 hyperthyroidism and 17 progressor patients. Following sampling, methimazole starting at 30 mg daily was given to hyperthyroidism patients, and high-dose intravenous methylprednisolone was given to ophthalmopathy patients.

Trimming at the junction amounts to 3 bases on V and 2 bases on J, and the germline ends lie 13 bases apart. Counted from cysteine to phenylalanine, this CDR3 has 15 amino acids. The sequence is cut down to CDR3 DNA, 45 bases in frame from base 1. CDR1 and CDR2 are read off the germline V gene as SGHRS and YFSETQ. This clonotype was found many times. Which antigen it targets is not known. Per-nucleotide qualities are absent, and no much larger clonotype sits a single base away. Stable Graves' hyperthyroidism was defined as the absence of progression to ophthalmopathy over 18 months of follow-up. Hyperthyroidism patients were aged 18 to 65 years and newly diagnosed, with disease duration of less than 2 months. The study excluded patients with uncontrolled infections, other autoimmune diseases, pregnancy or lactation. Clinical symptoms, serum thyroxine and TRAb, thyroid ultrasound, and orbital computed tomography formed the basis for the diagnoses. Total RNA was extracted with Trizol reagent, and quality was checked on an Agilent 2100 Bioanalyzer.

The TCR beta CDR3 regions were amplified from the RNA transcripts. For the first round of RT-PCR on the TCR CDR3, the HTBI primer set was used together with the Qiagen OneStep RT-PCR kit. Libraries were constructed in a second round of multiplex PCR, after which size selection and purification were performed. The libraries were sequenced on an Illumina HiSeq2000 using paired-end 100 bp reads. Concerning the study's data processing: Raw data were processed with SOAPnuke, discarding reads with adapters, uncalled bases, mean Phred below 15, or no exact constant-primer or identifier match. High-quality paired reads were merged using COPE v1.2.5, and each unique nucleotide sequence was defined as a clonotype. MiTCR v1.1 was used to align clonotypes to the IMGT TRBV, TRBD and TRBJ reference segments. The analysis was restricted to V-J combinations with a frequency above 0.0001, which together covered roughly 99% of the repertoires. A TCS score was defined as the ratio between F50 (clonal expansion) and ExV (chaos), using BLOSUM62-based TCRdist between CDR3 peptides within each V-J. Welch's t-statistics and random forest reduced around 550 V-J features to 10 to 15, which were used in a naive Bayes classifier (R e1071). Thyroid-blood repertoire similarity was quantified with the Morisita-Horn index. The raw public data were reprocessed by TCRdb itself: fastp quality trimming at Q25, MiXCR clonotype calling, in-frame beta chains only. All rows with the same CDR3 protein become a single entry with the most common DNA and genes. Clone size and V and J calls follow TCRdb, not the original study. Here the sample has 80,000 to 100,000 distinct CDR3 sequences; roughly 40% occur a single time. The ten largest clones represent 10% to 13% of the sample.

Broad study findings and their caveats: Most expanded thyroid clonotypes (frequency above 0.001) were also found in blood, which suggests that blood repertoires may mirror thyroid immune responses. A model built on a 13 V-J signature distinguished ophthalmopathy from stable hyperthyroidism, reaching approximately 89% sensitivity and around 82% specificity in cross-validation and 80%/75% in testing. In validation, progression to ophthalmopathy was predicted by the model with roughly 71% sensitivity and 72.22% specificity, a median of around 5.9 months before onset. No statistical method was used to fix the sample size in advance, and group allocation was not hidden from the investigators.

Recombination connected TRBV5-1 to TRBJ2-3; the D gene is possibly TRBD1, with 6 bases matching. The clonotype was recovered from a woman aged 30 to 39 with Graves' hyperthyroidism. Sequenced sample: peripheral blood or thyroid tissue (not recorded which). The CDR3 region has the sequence CASSSPRDNTDTQYF. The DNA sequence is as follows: TGCGCCAGCAGCTCACCCCGGGACAACACAGATACGCAGTATTTT. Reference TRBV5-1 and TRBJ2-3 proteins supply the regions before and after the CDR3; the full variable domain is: KAGVTQTPRYLIKTRGQQVTLSCSPISGHRSVSWYQQTPGQGLQFLFEYFSETQRNKGNFPGRFSGRQFSNSRSEMNVSTLELGDSALYLCASSSPRDNTDTQYFGPGTRLTVL.